These 2 T cell receptor beta chains were all obtained from the same sample, sequenced in a study of cytomegalovirus exposure and HLA in healthy donors (dated by TCRdb to about 2017). Library creation used the immunoSEQ multiplex PCR assay. What TCRdb holds here is the immuneACCESS table cut down to in-frame rearrangements. Part of the clones is not present; checked against another copy, under half of the missing clones reflect an unresolved V gene, and the others are unexplained. The sample contains about 310,000 clones, nearly 90% of them found a single time. The ten largest account for 0.9% to 1% of the sample. The specimen sequenced was PBMCs. Every receptor here comes from a young man in good health and CMV-seronegative.

The V call is TRBV6-1, the J call TRBJ2-7; a possible D gene is TRBD1 (6 bases). This CDR3 is built from 15 residues. Germline values: CDR1 MNHNS, CDR2 SASEGT. Trimming took off 1 base at V and 3 bases at J, with 13 bases between the two ends. The CDR3 DNA is TGTGCCAGCAGTGAAGGGATACAGGGTGTCTACGAGCAGTACTTC. Protein product: CASSEGIQGVYEQYF.

V gene TRBV5-6 combines with J gene TRBJ1-6, with D perhaps matching TRBD1 (6 bases). V lost 4 bases and J 9 bases, leaving 20 bases between the germline ends. The CDR3 loop spans 16 amino acids. Germline CDR1 and CDR2: SGHDT and YYEEEE. This CDR3 is CASSLLTGDYFSPLHF. The CDR3 DNA sequence: TGTGCCAGCAGCCTATTGACAGGCGACTACTTTTCACCCCTCCACTTT.